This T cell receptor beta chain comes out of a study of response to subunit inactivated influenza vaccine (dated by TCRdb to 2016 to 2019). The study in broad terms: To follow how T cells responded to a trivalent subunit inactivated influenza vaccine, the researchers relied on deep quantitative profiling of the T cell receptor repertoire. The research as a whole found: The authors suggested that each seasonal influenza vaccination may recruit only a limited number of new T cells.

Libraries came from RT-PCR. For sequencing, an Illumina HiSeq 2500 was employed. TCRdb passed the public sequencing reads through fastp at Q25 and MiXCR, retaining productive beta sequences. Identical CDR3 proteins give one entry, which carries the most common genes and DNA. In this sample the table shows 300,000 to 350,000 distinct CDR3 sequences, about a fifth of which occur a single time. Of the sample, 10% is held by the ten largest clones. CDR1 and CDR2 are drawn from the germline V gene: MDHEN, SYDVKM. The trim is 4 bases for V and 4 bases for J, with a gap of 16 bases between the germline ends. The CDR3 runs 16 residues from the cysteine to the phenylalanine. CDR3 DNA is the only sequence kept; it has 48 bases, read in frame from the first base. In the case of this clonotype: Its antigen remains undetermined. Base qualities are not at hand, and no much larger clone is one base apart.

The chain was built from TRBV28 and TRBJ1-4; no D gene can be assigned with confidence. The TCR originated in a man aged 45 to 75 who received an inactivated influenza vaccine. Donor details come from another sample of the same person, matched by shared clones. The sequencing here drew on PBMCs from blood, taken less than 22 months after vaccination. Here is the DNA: TGTGCCAGCAGTTCGTATACTTATGGGCGTAATGAAAAACTGTTTTTT. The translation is CASSSYTYGRNEKLFF.